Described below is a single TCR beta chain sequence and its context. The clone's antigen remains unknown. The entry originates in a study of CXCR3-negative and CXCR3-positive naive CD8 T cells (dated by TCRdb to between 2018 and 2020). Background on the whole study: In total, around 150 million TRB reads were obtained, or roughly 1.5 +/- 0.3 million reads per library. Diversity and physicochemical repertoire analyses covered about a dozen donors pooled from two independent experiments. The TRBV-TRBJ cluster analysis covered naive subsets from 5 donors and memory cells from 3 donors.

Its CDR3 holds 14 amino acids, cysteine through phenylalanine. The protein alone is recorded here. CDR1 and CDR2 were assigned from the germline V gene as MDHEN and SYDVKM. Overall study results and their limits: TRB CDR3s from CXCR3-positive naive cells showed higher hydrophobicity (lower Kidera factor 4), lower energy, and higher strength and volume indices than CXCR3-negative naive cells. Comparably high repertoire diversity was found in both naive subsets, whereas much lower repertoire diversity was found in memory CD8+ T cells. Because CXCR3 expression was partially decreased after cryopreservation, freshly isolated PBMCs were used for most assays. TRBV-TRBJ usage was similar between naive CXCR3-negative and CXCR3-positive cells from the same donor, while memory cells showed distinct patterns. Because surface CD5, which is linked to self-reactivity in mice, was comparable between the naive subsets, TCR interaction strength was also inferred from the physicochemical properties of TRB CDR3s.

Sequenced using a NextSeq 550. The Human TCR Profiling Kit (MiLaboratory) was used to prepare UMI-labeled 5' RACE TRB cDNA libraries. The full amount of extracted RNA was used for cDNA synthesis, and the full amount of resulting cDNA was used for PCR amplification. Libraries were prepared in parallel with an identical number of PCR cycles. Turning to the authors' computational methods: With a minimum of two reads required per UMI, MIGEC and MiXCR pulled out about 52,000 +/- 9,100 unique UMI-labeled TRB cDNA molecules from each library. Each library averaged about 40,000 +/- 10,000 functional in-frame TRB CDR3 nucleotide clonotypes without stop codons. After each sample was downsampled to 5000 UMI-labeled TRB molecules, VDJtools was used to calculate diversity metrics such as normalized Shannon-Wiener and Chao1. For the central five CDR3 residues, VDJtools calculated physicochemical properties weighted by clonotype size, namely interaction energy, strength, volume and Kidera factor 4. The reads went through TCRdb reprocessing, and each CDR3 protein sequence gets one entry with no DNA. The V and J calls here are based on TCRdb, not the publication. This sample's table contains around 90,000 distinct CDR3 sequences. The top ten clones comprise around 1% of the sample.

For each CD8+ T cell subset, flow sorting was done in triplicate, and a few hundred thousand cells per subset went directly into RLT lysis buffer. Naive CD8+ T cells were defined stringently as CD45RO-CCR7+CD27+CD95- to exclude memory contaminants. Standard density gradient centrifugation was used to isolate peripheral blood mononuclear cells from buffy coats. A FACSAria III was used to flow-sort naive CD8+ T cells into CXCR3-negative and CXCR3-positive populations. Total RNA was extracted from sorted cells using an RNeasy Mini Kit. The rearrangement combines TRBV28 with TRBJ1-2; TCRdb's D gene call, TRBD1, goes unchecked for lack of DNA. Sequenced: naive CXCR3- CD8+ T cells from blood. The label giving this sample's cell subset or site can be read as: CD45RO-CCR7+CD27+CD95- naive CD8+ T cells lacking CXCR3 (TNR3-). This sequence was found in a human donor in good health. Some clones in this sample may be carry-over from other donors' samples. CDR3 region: CASSLIGGDYGYTF.